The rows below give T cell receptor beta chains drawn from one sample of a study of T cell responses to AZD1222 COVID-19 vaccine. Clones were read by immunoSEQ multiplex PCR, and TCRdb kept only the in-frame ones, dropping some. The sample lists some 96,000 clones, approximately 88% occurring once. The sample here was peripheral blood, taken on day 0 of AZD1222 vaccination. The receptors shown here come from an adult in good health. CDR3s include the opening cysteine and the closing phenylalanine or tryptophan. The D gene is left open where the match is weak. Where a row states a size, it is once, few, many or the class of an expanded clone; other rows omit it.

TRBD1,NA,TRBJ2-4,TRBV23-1,TGCGCCAGCAGTCAATCGTTCGTTGACAGGGGTAAAGGCAAAAACATTCAGTACTTC,CASSQSFVDRGKGKNIQYF
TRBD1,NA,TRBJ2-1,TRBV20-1,TGCAGTGCTAGTAAGGGACAGGGTAGAGGGCAGTTCTTC,CSASKGQGRGQFF
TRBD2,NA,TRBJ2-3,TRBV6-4,TGTGCCAGCAGTGACTCGGAGGGAGGGGCAGATACGCAGTATTTT,CASSDSEGGADTQYF
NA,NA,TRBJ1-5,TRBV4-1,TGCGCCAGCAGCCAAGTGGATTTAGGATTTTATCAGCCCCAGCATTTT,CASSQVDLGFYQPQHF
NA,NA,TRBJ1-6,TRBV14,TGTGCCAGCAGCCAAGATCACTGGGACATTAATTCACCCCTCCACTTT,CASSQDHWDINSPLHF
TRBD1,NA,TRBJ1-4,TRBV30,TGTGCCTGGAGTAGGACAGGGGGCTTTGAAAAACTGTTTTTT,CAWSRTGGFEKLFF
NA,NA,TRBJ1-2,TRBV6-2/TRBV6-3,TGTGCCAGCAGTAGAGCCTCGGGTTCGGGCTATGGCTACACCTTC,CASSRASGSGYGYTF
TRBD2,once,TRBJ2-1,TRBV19,TGTGCCAGTAGAAAACTAGCGGGAGGGCCAAGCTCCTACAATGAGCAGTTCTTC,CASRKLAGGPSSYNEQFF
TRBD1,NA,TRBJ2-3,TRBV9,TGTGCCAGCAGCATTCGGACAGGGGGGACAGATACGCAGTATTTT,CASSIRTGGTDTQYF
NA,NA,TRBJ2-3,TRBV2,TGTGCCAGCAGCCGGGACTTGGCCTCAGCCACAGATACGCAGTATTTT,CASSRDLASATDTQYF
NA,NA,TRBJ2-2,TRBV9,TGTGCCAGCAGCGTAGCTAAGGGAATCGGCTCCGGGGAGCTGTTTTTT,CASSVAKGIGSGELFF
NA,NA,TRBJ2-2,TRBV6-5,TGTGCCAGCAGTCAGGGAGCCGGGGAGCTGTTTTTT,CASSQGAGELFF
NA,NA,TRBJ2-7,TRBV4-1,TGCGCCAGCAGCCAAGCCGCTCATGGTAGCTGGGACTCTTACTACGAGCAGTACTTC,CASSQAAHGSWDSYYEQYF
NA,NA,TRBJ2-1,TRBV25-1,TGTGCCAGCAGTTGGGGGTTCTTC,CASSWGFF
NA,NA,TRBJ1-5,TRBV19,TGTGCCAGTAAGCTTTTTGGCAGGGACAATCAGCCCCAGCATTTT,CASKLFGRDNQPQHF
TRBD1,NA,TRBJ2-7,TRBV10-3,TGTGCCTCCCAAGGACAGGGTTTTTACGAGCAGTACTTC,CASQGQGFYEQYF
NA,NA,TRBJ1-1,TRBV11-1,TGTGCCAGCAGCTTAGGGGGGAATACTGAAGCTTTCTTT,CASSLGGNTEAFF
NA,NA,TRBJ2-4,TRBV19,TGTGCCAGTAGTAATCGAGGAGGTCTAGCCAAAAACATTCAGTACTTC,CASSNRGGLAKNIQYF
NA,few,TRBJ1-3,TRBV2,TGTGCCAGCAGCCTCAGGGGATCTGGAAACACCATATATTTT,CASSLRGSGNTIYF
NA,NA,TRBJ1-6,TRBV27,TGTGCCAGCAGTGCCACAGGGTCCTATAATTCACCCCTCCACTTT,CASSATGSYNSPLHF
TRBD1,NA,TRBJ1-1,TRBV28,TGTGCCAGCATCAGGGACAGGCTCACTGAAGCTTTCTTT,CASIRDRLTEAFF
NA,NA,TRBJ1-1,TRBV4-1,TGCGCCAGCAGCCTAGCGCTCACAGGGATGAACACTGAAGCTTTCTTT,CASSLALTGMNTEAFF
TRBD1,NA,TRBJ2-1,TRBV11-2,TGTGCCAGCAGCTCTACTAAAGACAGGGGCGATGAGCAGTTCTTC,CASSSTKDRGDEQFF
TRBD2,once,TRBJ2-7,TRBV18,TGTGCCAGCTCACTCGAGACCGGATCAGCGGGACTCGAGCAGTACTTC,CASSLETGSAGLEQYF
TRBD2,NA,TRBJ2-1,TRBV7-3,TGTGCCAGCAGCAAGGGGACTAGCTCCTACAATGAGCAGTTCTTC,CASSKGTSSYNEQFF
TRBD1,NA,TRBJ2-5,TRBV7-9,TGTGCCAGCAGCTTTATACGGGGACAGCAAGAGACCCAGTACTTC,CASSFIRGQQETQYF
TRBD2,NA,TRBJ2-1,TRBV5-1,TGCGCCAGCAGATCCGGGACTAGCGGGGCCTACGGGCAGTTCTTC,CASRSGTSGAYGQFF
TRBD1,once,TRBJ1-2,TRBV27,TGTGCCAGCAGTACACGGACAGGCGTCGGGGGCTACACCTTC,CASSTRTGVGGYTF
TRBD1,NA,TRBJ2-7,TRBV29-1,TGCAGCGTTGAATGGGGACAGGGAAACGAGCAGTACTTC,CSVEWGQGNEQYF
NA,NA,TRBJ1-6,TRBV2,TGTGCCAGCAGTGAGGAGGATACCTTCTATAATTCACCCCTCCACTTT,CASSEEDTFYNSPLHF
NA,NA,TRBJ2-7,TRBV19,TGTGCCAGTAGTATAAAGATTCTATCCGGGGGACAGAACTACGAGCAGTACTTC,CASSIKILSGGQNYEQYF
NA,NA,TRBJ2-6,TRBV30,TGTGCCTGGAGTCGGCAGGCCCTCTCTGGGGCCAACGTCCTGACTTTC,CAWSRQALSGANVLTF
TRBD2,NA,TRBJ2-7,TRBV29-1,TGCAGCGTCAAGCAGACGGGAGGGCCCTACGAGCAGTACTTC,CSVKQTGGPYEQYF
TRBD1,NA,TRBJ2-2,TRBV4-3,TGCGCCAGCAGCCAAGGACAGGGAAGAACCGGGGAGCTGTTTTTT,CASSQGQGRTGELFF
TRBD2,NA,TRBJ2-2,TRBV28,TGTGCCAGCACCTATTCCGGGGGGAGTGGAACCGGGGAGCTGTTTTTT,CASTYSGGSGTGELFF
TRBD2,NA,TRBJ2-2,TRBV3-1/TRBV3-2,TGTGCCAGCAGCCAAGAGTGGACTAGCGGGAGGGTCACCGGGGAGCTGTTTTTT,CASSQEWTSGRVTGELFF
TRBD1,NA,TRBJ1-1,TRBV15,TGTGCCACCAGCATACGGGACAGGGTATTGAACACTGAAGCTTTCTTT,CATSIRDRVLNTEAFF
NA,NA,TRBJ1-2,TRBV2,TGTGCCAGCAGTGATAGGGGAAGTGGCTATGGCTACACCTTC,CASSDRGSGYGYTF
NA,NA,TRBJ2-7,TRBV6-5,TGTGCCAGCAGTTACTCGGAAGGGGGCGAGCAGTACTTC,CASSYSEGGEQYF
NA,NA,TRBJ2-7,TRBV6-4,TGTGCCAGCAGCTTTGAACAGGGCTACGAGCAGTACTTC,CASSFEQGYEQYF
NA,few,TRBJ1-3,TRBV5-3,TGTGCCAGAAGCTTGTACCAGCCCGAGCTCTCTGGAAACACCATATATTTT,CARSLYQPELSGNTIYF
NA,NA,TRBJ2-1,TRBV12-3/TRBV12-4,TGTGCCAGCAGTCCCGCCGGGGGTAATGAGCAGTTCTTC,CASSPAGGNEQFF
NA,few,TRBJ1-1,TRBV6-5,TGTGCCAGCATACAGTCACTTATGAACACTGAAGCTTTCTTT,CASIQSLMNTEAFF
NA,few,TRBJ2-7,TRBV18,TGTGCCAGCTCACACGAGGTTCTCTCCTACGAGCAGTACTTC,CASSHEVLSYEQYF
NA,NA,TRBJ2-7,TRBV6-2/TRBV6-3,TGTGCCAGCAGTTACCCGCCCTACGAGCAGTACTTC,CASSYPPYEQYF
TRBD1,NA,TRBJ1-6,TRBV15,TGTGCCACCAGCAGAGATCAAGGGGGCAATTCACCCCTCCACTTT,CATSRDQGGNSPLHF
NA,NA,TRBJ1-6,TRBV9,TGTGCCAGCAGCGTAGGGGACGTGAGCTCCTATAATTCACCCCTCCACTTT,CASSVGDVSSYNSPLHF
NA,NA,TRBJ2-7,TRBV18,TGTGCCAGCTCACCCACAGGGAGCTCCTACGAGCAGTACTTC,CASSPTGSSYEQYF
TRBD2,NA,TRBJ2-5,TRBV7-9,TGTGCCAGCAGCTTATGGGCGGGACTAGTAGAGACCCAGTACTTC,CASSLWAGLVETQYF
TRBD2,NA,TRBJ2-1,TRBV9,TGTGCCAGCAGCGGGGGGACCGGGACTAGCGACAATGAGCAGTTCTTC,CASSGGTGTSDNEQFF
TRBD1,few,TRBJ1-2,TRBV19,TGTGCCAGTAGTACTAATACAGGGGGCTATGGCTACACCTTC,CASSTNTGGYGYTF
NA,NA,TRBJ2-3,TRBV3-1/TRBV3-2,TGTGCCAGCGGGGCGGTTCCTAGCACAGATACGCAGTATTTT,CASGAVPSTDTQYF
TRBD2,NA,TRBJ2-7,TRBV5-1,TGCGCCAGCAGCTTGGAGAGCGGGAGCTACGAGCAGTACTTC,CASSLESGSYEQYF
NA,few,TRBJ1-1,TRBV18,TGTGCCAGCTCACCACTTCAGGAGAACACTGAAGCTTTCTTT,CASSPLQENTEAFF
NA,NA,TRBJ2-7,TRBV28,TGTGCCAGCAGTCCTTCGGGGGGGACAGGGCTGTACGAGCAGTACTTC,CASSPSGGTGLYEQYF
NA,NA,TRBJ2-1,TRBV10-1,TGCGCCAGCAGTGAGTTCGGGACTCAAAAAGATCATATGAACAATGAGCAGTTCTTC,CASSEFGTQKDHMNNEQFF
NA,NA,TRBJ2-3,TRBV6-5,TGTGCCAGCAGTTACCCCCCAGATACGCAGTATTTT,CASSYPPDTQYF
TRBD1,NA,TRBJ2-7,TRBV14,TGTGCCAGCAGCCAAGAGTACAGGGGAGTGTACGAGCAGTACTTC,CASSQEYRGVYEQYF
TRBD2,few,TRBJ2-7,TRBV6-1,TGTGCCAGCAGTGAAAGACAGGGCCTACTAGCGGGAGGGTCTTACGAGCAGTACTTC,CASSERQGLLAGGSYEQYF